The clone carrying this T cell receptor (beta chain) was detected a few times. Its antigen is not known. With the read ending 3 residues before the CDR3 end, the germline J gene is used to fill in that end. Germline V gene sequence: CDR1 LNHDA, CDR2 SQIVND (reference sequence). This CDR3 is built from 16 residues. Germline trimming cut 6 bases from V and 0 bases from J; bases unmatched to any gene: 10. Control and CVID samples contributed equal amounts of genomic DNA. Produced via immunoSEQ multiplex PCR; TCRdb's table is partial and in-frame only. Recorded here are about 28,000 clones, none singletons. The record originates from a study of T cell clonality in common variable immunodeficiency. General study points: In common variable immunodeficiency, TCR beta chains reportedly carried fewer deletions and N-nucleotide insertions.

The gene calls are TRBV19 and TRBJ2-7, with 8 bases lining up with TRBD1. The sample was peripheral blood mononuclear cells. This sequence originates from a human donor with common variable immunodeficiency. The CDR3 loop reads CASSKRDRSSSYEQYF. The covered CDR3 bases are TGTGCCAGTAGCAAACGGGACAGGTCGAGCTCCTACGAG.